The 30 T cell receptor beta chains presented below share a single source sample, sequenced in a study of patients and donors after allogeneic stem cell transplantation. TCRdb re-analysed the RT-PCR reads in MiXCR, keeping a single row per CDR3 protein. The sample yields around 150,000 distinct CDR3 sequences, about a third seen once. Sequenced material: blood, either unsorted or a sorted T cell fraction (not recorded which). The receptors were sampled from a human donor who was either an allogeneic HSCT recipient or a stem cell or donor lymphocyte infusion donor (not recorded which). It is not recorded whose cells these are; they may come from a transplant donor.

This chain links TRBV12-3 or TRBV12-4 with TRBJ1-6, with D possibly being TRBD1 (6 bases). This CDR3 contains 13 residues. V was shortened by 5 bases and J by 7 bases, with 9 bases between the two germline ends. CDR3 in DNA: TGTGCCAGCAGTAACAGGGACAATTCACCCCTCCACTTT. Translated, it gives CASSNRDNSPLHF.

The chain couples TRBV7-9 to TRBJ1-6; D gene unclear. Germline-derived CDR1 and CDR2 are SEHNR and FQNEAQ (reference sequence). Trimming cost V 4 bases and J 5 bases, with 12 bases left between them. The CDR3 covers 15 residues. The CDR3 DNA reads as TGTGCCAGCAGCTCCCTATCCGGAAATAATTCACCCCTCCACTTT. This translates into CASSSLSGNNSPLHF.

This clonotype was recorded a few times. This chain joins TRBV27 and TRBJ1-2; D is ambiguous. CDR1 and CDR2 from the germline V gene are MNHEY and SMNVEV (reference sequence). The CDR3 has 13 residues. Trimming shortened V by 2 bases and J by 7 bases, and 11 bases separated the two germline ends. The CDR3 sequence: CASSLAAGLGYTF. Written as DNA, the CDR3 is TGTGCCAGCAGTTTAGCGGCTGGTCTTGGCTACACCTTC.

This clonotype was detected a few times. The chain carries TRBV4-2 and TRBJ1-5; possible D gene TRBD1, 5 bases. This CDR3 contains 16 residues. The V end was cut by 0 bases, the J end by 4 bases, with 13 bases between. Germline loops: CDR1 LGHNA, CDR2 YNFKEQ. The CDR3 DNA reads as TGTGCCAGCAGCCAAGAGTACCCAGGGTATAATCAGCCCCAGCATTTT. Its translation: CASSQEYPGYNQPQHF.

Only a few counts were recorded for this clonotype. The V and J genes are TRBV15 and TRBJ1-3; D may be TRBD1 (5 bases). Germline values: CDR1 LNHNV, CDR2 YYDKDF (reference sequence). V was cut by 0 bases and J by 4 bases, with 19 bases left in between. CDR3 length: 18 amino acids. CDR3: CATSRDRGKGYSGNTIYF. The CDR3 DNA reads TGTGCCACCAGCAGAGATAGGGGCAAGGGCTACTCCGGAAACACCATATATTTT.

The chain uses TRBV11-2 and TRBJ1-6; D is unresolved. The CDR3 length is 14 residues. Germline V lookup: CDR1 SGHAT, CDR2 FQNNGV. Trimming left V 5 bases short and J 8 bases short, with 13 bases between. The CDR3 bases are TGTGCCAGCAGCCAACTTGGCGGAGATTCACCCCTCCACTTT. Translation: CASSQLGGDSPLHF.

This clonotype was observed at least ten times. The chain employs TRBV6-1 and TRBJ1-5, with 7 bases identical to TRBD1. Germline lookup yields CDR1 MNHNS and CDR2 SASEGT. This CDR3 is built from 15 residues. The junction had 9 bases not matched to a gene; V was cut back by 6 bases and J by 4 bases. CDR3 sequence reads: CASSLAKGANQPQHF. CDR3 nucleotide sequence: TGTGCCAGCAGCTTAGCAAAGGGGGCTAATCAGCCCCAGCATTTT.

This clonotype occurred once. The chain employs TRBV24-1 and TRBJ2-1; maybe TRBD2 (6 bases). The CDR3 contains 16 residues. Trimming shortened V by 3 bases and J by 1 base, and 12 bases separated the two germline ends. Germline values: CDR1 KGHDR, CDR2 SFDVKD. The CDR3, as DNA: TGTGCCACCAGTGATCCGGGCGGGGTATCCTACAATGAGCAGTTCTTC. It codes for CATSDPGGVSYNEQFF.

This clonotype has just a few counts. The chain links TRBV6-5 to TRBJ1-1; TRBD1 matches 9 bases. V shed 2 bases and J 1 base; nucleotides not matched to a gene: 2. Per germline, CDR1 MNHEY and CDR2 SVGAGI. This CDR3 has 15 residues. This CDR3 reads CASSYGDRANTEAFF. The CDR3, as DNA: TGTGCCAGCAGTTACGGGGACAGGGCGAACACTGAAGCTTTCTTT.

There are a few counts of this clonotype. The rearrangement uses TRBV28 and TRBJ1-2; D is possibly TRBD1 (5 bases). The CDR3 spans 14 residues. Trimming cost V 7 bases and J 1 base, with 13 bases left between them. Germline assignment: CDR1 MDHEN and CDR2 SYDVKM. In DNA, the CDR3 is TGTGCCAGCACCCCGGGCAGGGATAACTATGGCTACACCTTC. This sequence encodes CASTPGRDNYGYTF.

The gene calls are TRBV6-5 and TRBJ2-6; no definite D call. The CDR3 runs 16 residues. Trimming stripped 0 bases from V and 2 bases from J, with 8 bases between. Germline V gives CDR1 MNHEY, CDR2 SVGAGI. Here the CDR3 DNA reads TGTGCCAGCAGTTACTCCATGATGCCTGGGGCCAACGTCCTGACTTTC. This translates into CASSYSMMPGANVLTF.

This clonotype was detected ten times or more. The chain combines TRBV7-2 with TRBJ1-6, with D perhaps matching TRBD1 (5 bases). There are 16 residues in the CDR3. The V gene lost 6 bases and the J gene lost 0 bases, with 12 bases spanning the gap. The germline CDR1 and CDR2 sequences are SGHTA and FQGNSA. The CDR3 reads CASSMGGSSYNSPLHF. Written as DNA, the CDR3 is TGTGCCAGCAGTATGGGGGGGAGCTCCTATAATTCACCCCTCCACTTT.

The chain uses TRBV6-6 and TRBJ2-1, with TRBD1 identical over 8 bases. The CDR3 has 14 residues. J lost 12 bases, V lost 8 bases, and 15 bases had no gene match. Per the germline V gene, CDR1 is MNHNY and CDR2 is SVGAGI (reference sequence). CDR3 sequence reads: CASQPNDRGPSQFF. In DNA, the CDR3 is TGTGCCAGCCAACCAAATGACAGGGGTCCCTCGCAGTTCTTC.

This clonotype was seen a few times. This chain connects TRBV12-3 or TRBV12-4 to TRBJ1-2, with 8 bases matching TRBD1. The junction had 7 bases not matched to a gene; V was cut back by 5 bases and J by 2 bases. This CDR3 comprises 15 residues. The DNA for the CDR3 is TGTGCCAGCAGTCTAGGACGGACAGGGAACTATGGCTACACCTTC. Its protein product is CASSLGRTGNYGYTF.

This clonotype was detected only a few times. The J gene is TRBJ1-1, the V gene TRBV12-3 or TRBV12-4; no clear D. V was shortened by 5 bases and J by 7 bases, with 11 bases between the two germline ends. The length of the CDR3 is 12 residues. For the CDR3, the DNA is TGTGCCAGCAGTATCCGGCCTGATGAAGCTTTCTTT. It codes for CASSIRPDEAFF.

This clonotype has just a few counts. The rearrangement uses TRBV4-1 and TRBJ2-2; 8 bases align to TRBD2. Germline CDR1 and CDR2: MGHRA and YSYEKL. Unmatched junction bases numbered 2, after V lost 2 bases and J lost 0 bases. This CDR3 spans 16 amino acids. CDR3: CASSQRLAPNTGELFF. The DNA of the CDR3 is TGCGCCAGCAGCCAAAGACTAGCGCCGAACACCGGGGAGCTGTTTTTT.

The genes are TRBV11-2 and TRBJ1-2; D might be TRBD1 (6 bases). CDR1 SGHAT and CDR2 FQNNGV come from the germline V gene. Trimming took off 4 bases at V and 4 bases at J, with 16 bases between the two ends. This CDR3 has 15 residues. The CDR3 loop is CASSSVGGMGYGYTF. CDR3 sequence (DNA): TGTGCCAGCAGCTCAGTTGGGGGCATGGGCTATGGCTACACCTTC.

This clonotype was found a few times. The chain recombines TRBV15 with TRBJ1-1; perhaps TRBD1 as D (5 bases). The V and J ends lost 7 bases and 1 base respectively, with 22 bases between them. CDR3 length: 17 residues. Germline V gives CDR1 LNHNV, CDR2 YYDKDF (reference sequence). The DNA of the CDR3 is TGTGCCACCACCCCAGAGCGCCAGGGATGGGGGAACACTGAAGCTTTCTTT. Amino acid sequence: CATTPERQGWGNTEAFF.

V usage is TRBV18 and J usage is TRBJ1-1; TRBD1 agrees at 9 bases. Losses at the gene ends were 4 bases for V and 3 bases for J; bases not matched to a gene: 6. Germline loops: CDR1 KGHSH, CDR2 LQKENI. This CDR3 is 15 amino acids long. The CDR3 coding sequence is TGTGCCAGCTCACTGTACAGGGGGCAGGACACTGAAGCTTTCTTT. Protein sequence: CASSLYRGQDTEAFF.

The V and J genes are TRBV20-1 and TRBJ1-1; the D is unclear. CDR3 length: 12 amino acids. Germline loops: CDR1 DFQATT, CDR2 SNEGSKA (reference sequence). The V end was cut by 0 bases, the J end by 4 bases, with 6 bases between. Here the CDR3 reads CSARDGSTEAFF. The CDR3 DNA follows: TGCAGTGCTAGAGACGGTAGCACTGAAGCTTTCTTT.

This clonotype showed up just a few times. The V and J genes are TRBV9 and TRBJ2-1, with a possible D match to TRBD2 (5 bases). This CDR3 region has 16 residues. V was trimmed by 4 bases and J by 2 bases, leaving 16 bases between them. Germline V gene lookup returns CDR1 SGDLS and CDR2 YYNGEE. DNA for the CDR3: TGTGCCAGCAGCTCCTCACGGCGGGCTACCTACAATGAGCAGTTCTTC. It specifies CASSSSRRATYNEQFF.

V usage is TRBV5-5 and J usage is TRBJ1-1, with 7 bases that match TRBD1. The V gene end was trimmed by 2 bases and the J gene end by 5 bases; junction bases not matched to a gene: 12. Germline V CDR1 and CDR2: SGHKS, YYEKEE (reference sequence). The CDR3 contains 16 residues. This chain's CDR3 is CASSFPQRTGQTEAFF. Written as DNA, the CDR3 is TGTGCCAGCAGCTTTCCTCAGAGGACAGGACAGACTGAAGCTTTCTTT. The full variable domain, rest sourced from reference TRBV5-5 and TRBJ1-1, is DAGVTQSPTHLIKTRGQQVTLRCSPISGHKSVSWYQQVLGQGPQFIFQYYEKEERGRGNFPDRFSARQFPNYSSELNVNALLLGDSALYLCASSFPQRTGQTEAFFGQGTRLTVV.

This chain uses TRBV11-2 with TRBJ2-3; the match to TRBD2 covers 10 bases. The length of the CDR3 is 18 residues. V lost 0 bases to trimming and J lost 2 bases; unmatched junction nucleotides: 8. Germline loops: CDR1 SGHAT, CDR2 FQNNGV. The CDR3 here is CASSLDVWGTSDTDTQYF. The CDR3 DNA is TGTGCCAGCAGCTTAGATGTGTGGGGGACTAGCGACACAGATACGCAGTATTTT.

The table lists this clonotype with a few counts. J is TRBJ2-3 and V is TRBV12-3 or TRBV12-4; perhaps TRBD2 as D (5 bases). The CDR3 totals 13 residues. V was shortened by 6 bases and J by 4 bases, with 11 bases between the two germline ends. Written as DNA, the CDR3 is TGTGCCAGCAGCCCGAGTAGCGCAGATACGCAGTATTTT. Amino acids: CASSPSSADTQYF.

The chain links TRBV28 to TRBJ2-2, with 12 bases matching TRBD1. Germline loops: CDR1 MDHEN, CDR2 SYDVKM. Trimming cost V 8 bases and J 0 bases; bases outside gene matches: 4. The CDR3 runs 16 residues. DNA for the CDR3: TGTGCCAGCTTGGGACAGGGGGCTTCGAACACCGGGGAGCTGTTTTTT. Translating gives CASLGQGASNTGELFF.

There are a few counts of this clonotype. CDR3 sequence: CASSQVLSVSYNSPLHF. DNA for the CDR3: TGTGCCAGCAGCCAAGTTCTTAGTGTCTCCTATAATTCACCCCTCCACTTT. J is TRBJ1-6 and V is TRBV4-2; D ambiguous. The V end lost 1 base, the J end lost 0 bases, and 10 bases lay between the germline ends. The CDR3 extends over 17 amino acids. Germline values: CDR1 LGHNA, CDR2 YNFKEQ.

The chain is built from TRBV12-3 or TRBV12-4 and TRBJ2-1, with 10 bases matching TRBD2. The CDR3 length is 15 residues. The trim removed 5 bases at V and 4 bases at J, leaving 5 bases unmatched. The CDR3 nucleotides read TGTGCCAGCAGTAAGCGGGGGGGCCTTTACAATGAGCAGTTCTTC. This translates into CASSKRGGLYNEQFF.

The chain uses TRBV6-6 and TRBJ1-2; 9 positions agree with TRBD1. V lost 6 bases to trimming and J lost 4 bases; unmatched junction nucleotides: 9. Germline-derived CDR1 and CDR2 are MNHNY and SVGAGI (reference sequence). The CDR3 covers 15 residues. CDR3 sequence (DNA): TGTGCCAGCAGCCAGGACAGGGGTCCTGGCTATGGCTACACCTTC. It encodes CASSQDRGPGYGYTF.

This clonotype occurred many times. The rearrangement uses TRBV20-1 and TRBJ1-4; 7 bases align to TRBD1. The CDR3 spans 12 residues. CDR1 is DFQATT, CDR2 SNEGSKA, per germline (reference sequence). V was clipped by 3 bases and J by 8 bases; unmatched bases: 3. The CDR3 protein is CSASLQGEKLFF. CDR3 DNA: TGCAGTGCTAGCCTACAGGGGGAAAAACTGTTTTTT.

The chain is built from TRBV7-2 and TRBJ2-3; 9 nucleotides match TRBD2. The CDR3 runs to 16 residues. V was clipped by 0 bases and J by 5 bases; unmatched bases: 6. Per germline, CDR1 SGHTA and CDR2 FQGNSA. Here the CDR3 reads CASSLAGGGAGDTQYF. The CDR3 bases are TGTGCCAGCAGCTTAGCGGGCGGGGGGGCCGGAGATACGCAGTATTTT.